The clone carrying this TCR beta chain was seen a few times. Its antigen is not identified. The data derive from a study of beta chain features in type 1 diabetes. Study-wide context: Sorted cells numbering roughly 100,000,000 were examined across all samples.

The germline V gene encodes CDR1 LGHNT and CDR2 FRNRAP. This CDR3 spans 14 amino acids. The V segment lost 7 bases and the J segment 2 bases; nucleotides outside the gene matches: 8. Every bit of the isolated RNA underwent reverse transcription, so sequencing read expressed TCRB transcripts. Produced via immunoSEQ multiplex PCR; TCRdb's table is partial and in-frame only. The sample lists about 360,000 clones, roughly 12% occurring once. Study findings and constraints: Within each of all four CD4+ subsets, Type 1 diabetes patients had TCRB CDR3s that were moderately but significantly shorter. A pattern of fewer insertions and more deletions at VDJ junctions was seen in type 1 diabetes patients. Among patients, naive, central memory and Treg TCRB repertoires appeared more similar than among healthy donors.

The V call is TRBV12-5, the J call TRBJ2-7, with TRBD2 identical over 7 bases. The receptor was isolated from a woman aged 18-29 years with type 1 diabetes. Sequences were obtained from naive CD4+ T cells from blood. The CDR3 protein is CASAARLAPYEQYF. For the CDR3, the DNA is TGTGCTAGTGCCGCAAGACTAGCCCCCTACGAGCAGTACTTC.